This entry features one T cell receptor beta chain sequence. As yet, its antigen is unknown. Each CDR3 protein gets one entry after TCRdb re-called the reads with MiXCR. Here the sample spans some 700,000 distinct CDR3 sequences, roughly a third being singletons. The sample originates from a study of T cell repertoires in cytomegalovirus infection. Study-wide results and caveats: There were HLA-C-restricted CMV-specific TCR beta clonotypes dominating the ex vivo response. Carriage of CMV together with the relevant HLA was identifiable through cumulative public TCR beta family frequency.

Sequenced material: PBMCs. The receptor comes from a human donor in good health (CMV status not recorded). Some clones in this sample may be carry-over from other donors' samples.

Here the CDR3 reads CASSVGGVANTEAFF. The CDR3 nucleotides are TGTGCCAGCAGTGTAGGCGGGGTGGCGAACACTGAAGCTTTCTTT. The V and J genes are TRBV2 and TRBJ1-1, with D uncertain. V lost 4 bases, J lost 1 base, and 13 bases lay in between. This CDR3 region has 15 residues. Germline V gene lookup returns CDR1 SNHLY and CDR2 FYNNEI.